Listed below are T cell receptor beta chains from one sample, sequenced in a study of cytomegalovirus exposure and HLA in healthy donors. Here immunoSEQ multiplex PCR was the method, and the copy in TCRdb shows in-frame clones only, minus some. The sample has 100,000 to 150,000 clones; about three quarters are singletons. The specimen sequenced was PBMCs. Receptors were obtained from an older woman in good health and CMV-seropositive. Both conserved end residues are part of each CDR3. A D gene is named only where the DNA matches it firmly. Only some rows state a clone size, as once, few, many or a class for expanded clones.

d_gene	v_gene	j_gene	abundance	CDR3aa	CDR3nt
-	TRBV29-1	TRBJ1-1	-	CSVEEGSNTEAFF	TGCAGCGTTGAGGAGGGCTCGAACACTGAAGCTTTCTTT
TRBD2	TRBV18	TRBJ2-2	-	CASSPQLAGGPTGELFF	TGTGCCAGCTCACCCCAACTAGCGGGGGGGCCAACCGGGGAGCTGTTTTTT
TRBD1	TRBV15	TRBJ2-1	-	CATSRDFWKGGRSSYNEQFF	TGTGCCACCAGCAGAGATTTCTGGAAAGGGGGCCGGAGTTCCTACAATGAGCAGTTCTTC
-	TRBV6-6	TRBJ2-4	once	CASSYPGAGDIQYF	TGTGCCAGCAGTTACCCAGGGGCTGGGGACATTCAGTACTTC
TRBD1	TRBV2	TRBJ1-2	-	CASRRAGGNYGYTF	TGTGCCAGCAGAAGAGCAGGGGGCAACTATGGCTACACCTTC
TRBD1	TRBV19	TRBJ1-5	-	CASRRTGGLNQPQHF	TGTGCCAGTAGACGGACAGGGGGGCTCAATCAGCCCCAGCATTTT
-	TRBV5-5	TRBJ1-5	-	CASSFMYGDSNQPQHF	TGTGCCAGCAGCTTTATGTACGGAGATAGCAATCAGCCCCAGCATTTT
-	TRBV19	TRBJ2-1	-	CASRGAPNEQFF	TGTGCCAGTAGGGGGGCGCCCAATGAGCAGTTCTTC
-	TRBV15	TRBJ1-4	-	CATSRDSRVGEKLFF	TGTGCCACCAGCAGAGATAGCAGGGTTGGAGAAAAACTGTTTTTT
-	TRBV23-1	TRBJ2-7	-	CASSRSRQCECSYEQYF	TGCGCCAGCAGTCGAAGCAGACAGTGTGAGTGCTCCTACGAGCAGTACTTC
TRBD2	TRBV15	TRBJ2-3	-	CATSPTSGSRDTQYF	TGTGCCACCAGCCCTACTAGCGGGAGTAGGGATACGCAGTATTTT
TRBD2	TRBV5-4	TRBJ2-7	-	CASSLGLAGARYEQYF	TGTGCCAGCAGCTTGGGACTAGCGGGAGCTAGGTACGAGCAGTACTTC
-	TRBV12-5	TRBJ1-5	-	CASGFEQGISNQPQHF	TGTGCTAGTGGTTTCGAACAGGGTATCAGCAATCAGCCCCAGCATTTT
-	TRBV25-1	TRBJ2-7	-	CAVGNRLGGEQYF	TGTGCCGTAGGGAACAGGTTGGGCGGCGAGCAGTACTTC
TRBD2	TRBV2	TRBJ2-7	-	CASRAGLAAYEQYF	TGTGCCAGCAGAGCGGGACTAGCGGCCTACGAGCAGTACTTC
TRBD2	TRBV5-8	TRBJ2-1	-	CASSPTAGGGYNEQFF	TGTGCCAGCAGCCCTACAGCGGGGGGGGGTTACAATGAGCAGTTCTTC
-	TRBV2	TRBJ2-3	-	CASSEQGLITDTQYF	TGTGCCAGCAGTGAACAGGGTTTGATCACAGATACGCAGTATTTT
-	TRBV30	TRBJ1-4	-	CAWRQAGNAKKLFF	TGTGCCTGGAGACAGGCAGGGAACGCGAAAAAACTGTTTTTT
-	TRBV7-3	TRBJ2-1	-	CASRLDTYNEQFF	TGTGCCAGCAGACTCGACACGTACAATGAGCAGTTCTTC
-	TRBV5-8	TRBJ1-1	-	CASRIGNFGRGTEAFF	TGTGCCAGCAGGATCGGAAATTTTGGAAGGGGGACTGAAGCTTTCTTT
-	TRBV7-2	TRBJ1-3	once	CASTIDPGSGNTIYF	TGTGCCAGCACTATTGATCCGGGCTCTGGAAACACCATATATTTT
-	TRBV9	TRBJ1-1	-	CASSLPTGPAFF	TGTGCCAGCAGCCTCCCTACAGGGCCGGCTTTCTTT
TRBD2	TRBV5-4	TRBJ2-7	-	CASSWTSGSIYEQYF	TGTGCCAGCAGTTGGACTAGCGGGAGTATCTACGAGCAGTACTTC
-	TRBV4-2	TRBJ1-4	once	CASGRGETNEKLFF	TGTGCCAGTGGACGGGGGGAGACTAATGAAAAACTGTTTTTT
TRBD2	TRBV7-9	TRBJ2-7	-	CASSLWLAAPSEQYF	TGTGCCAGCAGCTTATGGCTAGCGGCCCCCAGCGAGCAGTACTTC